The 17 T cell receptor beta chains listed next were all sequenced from one sample in a study of blood T cell repertoires in COVID-19. The repertoire was sequenced with immunoSEQ multiplex PCR; TCRdb's copy has only in-frame clones and lacks some. The data contain about 140,000 clones, approximately 87% of them singletons. The material sequenced was peripheral blood. Receptor source: a man between 50 and 59 years old who had recovered from COVID-19.

The genes are TRBV5-1 and TRBJ1-5; no firm D call. The V gene lost 4 bases and the J gene lost 11 bases, with 16 bases spanning the gap. This CDR3 region has 13 residues. In germline, CDR1 is SGHRS, CDR2 YFSETQ. The chain's CDR3 is CASSPGAGESQHF. The CDR3 DNA reads as TGCGCCAGCAGCCCCGGAGCGGGAGAGTCCCAGCATTTT.

The chain couples TRBV20-1 to TRBJ1-2; D call uncertain. Germline-derived CDR1 and CDR2 are DFQATT and SNEGSKA (reference sequence). The ends were cut back, 7 bases at V and 8 bases at J, with 14 bases in the middle. The CDR3 contains 11 residues. CDR3 in amino acids: CSVKDSVGYTF. The CDR3 bases are TGCAGTGTCAAGGACTCGGTGGGCTACACCTTC.

This chain links TRBV7-9 with TRBJ2-2; 11 bases are shared with TRBD2. CDR1 is SEHNR and CDR2 is FQNEAQ in the germline V gene (reference sequence). V shed 4 bases, J shed 1 base, and the junction held 8 bases outside the gene matches. CDR3 length equals 18 residues. The CDR3 sequence is CASSWSGTSGRNTGELFF. The CDR3 DNA is TGTGCCAGCAGCTGGAGCGGGACTAGCGGACGGAACACCGGGGAGCTGTTTTTT. Variable domain in full (rest from reference TRBV7-9 and TRBJ2-2): DTGVSQNPRHKITKRGQNVTFRCDPISEHNRLYWYRQTLGQGPEFLTYFQNEAQLEKSRLLSDRFSAERPKGSFSTLEIQRTEQGDSAMYLCASSWSGTSGRNTGELFFGEGSRLTVL.

This clone was counted once. The V gene is TRBV6-2 or TRBV6-3, the J gene TRBJ1-1; the D is unclear. CDR1 and CDR2 from the germline V gene are MNHEY and SVGEGT. Between the trimmed V and J ends, which lost 3 bases and 0 bases, there was a span of 2 bases. This CDR3 region has 12 residues. Here the CDR3 reads CASSYMNTEAFF. The CDR3 nucleotides read TGTGCCAGCAGTTATATGAACACTGAAGCTTTCTTT.

The V gene is TRBV6-2 or TRBV6-3, the J gene TRBJ2-3; 12 nucleotides match TRBD2. The CDR3 length is 15 residues. Trimming at V came to 5 bases and at J to 6 bases, leaving 6 bases not matched to a gene. In germline, CDR1 is MNHEY, CDR2 SVGEGT. The CDR3 region is CASSKWTSGVDTQYF. The DNA of the CDR3 is TGTGCCAGCAGTAAATGGACTAGCGGGGTTGATACGCAGTATTTT.

The chain links TRBV7-9 to TRBJ2-3; TRBD2 agrees at 8 bases. With 0 bases clipped from V and 6 bases from J, the junction kept 8 bases outside the gene matches. The CDR3 sequence is 16 residues long. Germline values: CDR1 SEHNR, CDR2 FQNEAQ (reference sequence). CDR3 DNA: TGTGCCAGCAGCTTAGCGGTCCGGGGGGGCCGCGATACGCAGTATTTT. Its translation: CASSLAVRGGRDTQYF.

This clone has a handful of counts. The chain carries TRBV7-8 and TRBJ1-2; D not resolved. CDR3 length: 13 amino acids. The V and J ends lost 2 bases and 3 bases respectively, with 7 bases between them. The germline V gene encodes CDR1 SGHVS and CDR2 FQNEAQ. The CDR3 DNA reads TGTGCCAGCAGCTTACGAACAGACTATGGCTACACCTTC. Translation gives CASSLRTDYGYTF.

This chain links TRBV5-5 with TRBJ1-1; 12 nucleotides match TRBD1. The CDR3 totals 14 residues. J gave up 4 bases and V 5 bases, and 3 bases lay outside the gene matches. Germline V gene sequence: CDR1 SGHKS, CDR2 YYEKEE (reference sequence). The CDR3 loop is CASRRGQGATEAFF. The CDR3 nucleotides read TGTGCCAGCAGGCGGGGACAGGGGGCCACTGAAGCTTTCTTT.

The chain joins TRBV5-1 to TRBJ1-1; TRBD1 might be the D (6 bases). Germline-derived CDR1 and CDR2 are SGHRS and YFSETQ. The V gene lost 0 bases and the J gene lost 4 bases, with 16 bases spanning the gap. This CDR3 contains 16 residues. CDR3 sequence reads: CASSLAGRGLSTEAFF. The DNA of the CDR3 is TGCGCCAGCAGCTTGGCCGGCAGGGGTTTGAGCACTGAAGCTTTCTTT.

The gene calls are TRBV2 and TRBJ1-2; 7 nucleotides line up with TRBD1. The CDR3 consists of 14 residues. Germline trimming cut 4 bases from V and 5 bases from J; bases unmatched to any gene: 7. Germline V gene sequence: CDR1 SNHLY, CDR2 FYNNEI. As DNA, the CDR3 is TGTGCCAGCAGTGCCGGACAGGCTGGATATGGCTACACCTTC. It translates to CASSAGQAGYGYTF.

The V call is TRBV27, the J call TRBJ1-2; no clear D gene. Trimming left V 6 bases short and J 6 bases short, with 20 bases between. CDR1 is MNHEY, CDR2 SMNVEV, per germline (reference sequence). This CDR3 region has 15 residues. The CDR3 DNA reads as TGTGCCAGCAGCGGCCTACGGGGAGGTGGGAATGGCTACACCTTC. Residues: CASSGLRGGGNGYTF.

This chain links TRBV29-1 with TRBJ2-5, with no clear D. The ends were cut back, 0 bases at V and 2 bases at J, with 10 bases in the middle. The germline V gene has CDR1 SQVTM and CDR2 ANQGSEA. The CDR3 is made up of 14 amino acids. The CDR3 nucleotides read TGCAGCGTTGAAGATCGCCGGAGACAAGAGACCCAGTACTTC. Protein product: CSVEDRRRQETQYF.

The chain links TRBV6-6 to TRBJ1-2; 11 bases fit TRBD1. Germline V lookup: CDR1 MNHNY, CDR2 SVGAGI (reference sequence). The V segment lost 5 bases and the J segment 3 bases; nucleotides outside the gene matches: 11. The CDR3 has 17 amino acids. The CDR3 DNA reads as TGTGCCAGCAGTCTCCGGGACAGGGGGTTGGGGGACTATGGCTACACCTTC. It codes for CASSLRDRGLGDYGYTF.

CDR3 loop: CASSRDYGEETQYF. The CDR3 DNA is TGTGCCAGCAGCCGGGACTATGGGGAAGAGACCCAGTACTTC. This chain uses TRBV5-4 with TRBJ2-5; the match to TRBD2 covers 7 bases. The CDR3 is 14 residues long. V shed 4 bases and J 3 bases; nucleotides not matched to a gene: 6. The germline CDR1 and CDR2 sequences are SGHNT and YYREEE (reference sequence).

The V call is TRBV18, the J call TRBJ2-7; possibly TRBD1 for D (5 bases). Germline V gives CDR1 KGHSH, CDR2 LQKENI. Trimming removed 2 bases from V and 2 bases from J, with 10 bases in between. The CDR3 consists of 14 residues. The CDR3, as DNA: TGTGCCAGCTCACCAACTACAGGAACCTACGAGCAGTACTTC. Its translation: CASSPTTGTYEQYF. The full variable domain, with the rest looked up from reference TRBV18 and TRBJ2-7, is NAGVMQNPRHLVRRRGQEARLRCSPMKGHSHVYWYRQLPEEGLKFMVYLQKENIIDESGMPKERFSAEFPKEGPSILRIQQVVRGDSAAYFCASSPTTGTYEQYFGPGTRLTVT.

The genes are TRBV19 and TRBJ2-3, with TRBD1 matching over 10 bases. V was pared by 3 bases and J by 2 bases, with 5 bases of the junction left unmatched. Germline V CDR1 and CDR2: LNHDA, SQIVND (reference sequence). The CDR3 length is 16 residues. This chain's CDR3 is CASSIGTGALTDTQYF. CDR3 nucleotide sequence: TGTGCCAGTAGTATTGGGACAGGGGCCCTCACAGATACGCAGTATTTT. The full variable domain, in which reference TRBV19 and TRBJ2-3 provide the parts outside the CDR3, is DGGITQSPKYLFRKEGQNVTLSCEQNLNHDAMYWYRQDPGQGLRLIYYSQIVNDFQKGDIAEGYSVSREKKESFPLTVTSAQKNPTAFYLCASSIGTGALTDTQYFGPGTRLTVL.

The rearrangement uses TRBV9 and TRBJ2-5, with D possibly matching TRBD2 (7 bases). Germline loops: CDR1 SGDLS, CDR2 YYNGEE. Between the trimmed V and J ends, which lost 0 bases and 5 bases, there was a span of 17 bases. This CDR3 spans 16 amino acids. The CDR3 DNA sequence: TGTGCCAGCAGCGTAGAATTTGGGGGGGCGCGGGAGACCCAGTACTTC. Translated, it gives CASSVEFGGARETQYF. Combining the CDR3 with reference TRBV9 and TRBJ2-5 gives the whole variable domain DSGVTQTPKHLITATGQRVTLRCSPRSGDLSVYWYQQSLDQGLQFLIQYYNGEERAKGNILERFSAQQFPDLHSELNLSSLELGDSALYFCASSVEFGGARETQYFGPGTRLLVL.